The 16 T cell receptor beta chains below come from one sample, sequenced in a study of beta chain features in type 1 diabetes. Findings and caveats of the study: Patients with Type 1 diabetes showed moderately but significantly shorter TCRB CDR3s in all four CD4+ subsets.

These receptors lack a known antigen. The sequenced template was cDNA made from the entire isolated RNA. Assay: immunoSEQ multiplex PCR; the TCRdb copy retains only in-frame clones and omits some. The profile covers roughly 290,000 clones, with approximately 15% appearing a single time and around 0.015% taken by the ten largest. Sequencing used naive CD4+ T cells from blood. The receptors were gathered from a man aged 18 to 29 with type 1 diabetes.

This clone was seen more than once but under ten times. The gene calls are TRBV5-6 and TRBJ1-5; the match to TRBD1 covers 9 bases. Per the germline V gene, CDR1 is SGHDT and CDR2 is YYEEEE. Germline trimming cut 2 bases from V and 3 bases from J; bases unmatched to any gene: 3. The CDR3 loop spans 15 amino acids. This CDR3 is CASSFGQGFNQPQHF. CDR3 sequence (DNA): TGTGCCAGCAGCTTCGGACAGGGGTTCAATCAGCCCCAGCATTTT.

In its sample, this clone was seen once. V and J are TRBV25-1 and TRBJ2-3; possible D gene TRBD2, 7 bases. With 6 bases removed from V and 2 bases from J, the gap between germline ends came to 24 bases. The CDR3 has 18 amino acids. Germline CDR1 MGHDK, CDR2 SYGVNS. The chain's CDR3 is CASSARRGGFRNTDTQYF. CDR3 DNA sequence: TGTGCCAGCAGCGCGCGGAGGGGGGGGTTCAGGAACACAGATACGCAGTATTTT.

This clone was detected a few times. The chain links TRBV5-4 to TRBJ2-7; TRBD1 aligns across 8 bases. The CDR3 spans 15 residues. With 4 bases clipped from V and 0 bases from J, the junction kept 6 bases outside the gene matches. In germline, CDR1 is SGHNT, CDR2 YYREEE (reference sequence). The CDR3 DNA reads TGTGCCAGCAGCGACAGGGGTCCCCTCTCCTACGAGCAGTACTTC. It encodes CASSDRGPLSYEQYF.

This chain joins TRBV28 and TRBJ1-2, with a tentative D call TRBD1 (5 bases). V was cut by 3 bases and J by 4 bases, with 9 bases left in between. Germline CDR1 and CDR2: MDHEN and SYDVKM. CDR3 length: 13 amino acids. The CDR3 region has the DNA TGTGCCAGCAGTTTGGGGGAGGGCTATGGCTACACCTTC. This gives the protein CASSLGEGYGYTF.

This clone was detected a few times. This chain links TRBV19 with TRBJ2-7; maybe TRBD1 (6 bases). The CDR3 is 14 residues long. V lost 5 bases and J 7 bases, leaving 18 bases between the germline ends. The germline CDR1 and CDR2 sequences are LNHDA and SQIVND (reference sequence). This chain's CDR3 is CASSYATGSGEQYF. The CDR3 region has the DNA TGTGCCAGTAGTTACGCGACAGGTTCGGGGGAGCAGTACTTC.

The rearrangement links TRBV28 to TRBJ1-2; TRBD1 is a possible D gene (6 bases). With 5 bases removed from V and 7 bases from J, the gap between germline ends came to 11 bases. This CDR3 comprises 12 residues. Germline assignment: CDR1 MDHEN and CDR2 SYDVKM. Written as DNA, the CDR3 is TGTGCCAGCAGTCTGGGGGCCGGTGGCTACACCTTC. This encodes CASSLGAGGYTF.

This clone has more than one count but fewer than ten. V usage is TRBV28 and J usage is TRBJ2-7; D might be TRBD2 (6 bases). Trimming took off 2 bases at V and 3 bases at J, with 11 bases between the two ends. From germline, CDR1 is MDHEN and CDR2 SYDVKM. The CDR3 runs to 14 residues. Written as DNA, the CDR3 is TGTGCCAGCAGTTTAGGGACTGGTCTCTACGAGCAGTACTTC. Translated, it gives CASSLGTGLYEQYF.

In its sample, this clone was seen a few times. V gene TRBV11-2 combines with J gene TRBJ2-5, with TRBD2 matching 15 bases. Germline lookup yields CDR1 SGHAT and CDR2 FQNNGV. This CDR3 has 18 residues. V shed 1 base and J 4 bases; nucleotides not matched to a gene: 7. The CDR3 here is CASSLVGLAGGLGETQYF. CDR3 in DNA: TGTGCCAGCAGCTTAGTCGGACTAGCGGGGGGGCTTGGAGAGACCCAGTACTTC.

The chain employs TRBV29-1 and TRBJ1-2; 12 bases map to TRBD1. This CDR3 is built from 13 residues. The ends lost 4 bases at V and 8 bases at J; junction bases unmatched: 5. Germline-derived CDR1 and CDR2 are SQVTM and ANQGSEA. This CDR3 reads CSVAGQGARGYTF. The CDR3 nucleotides read TGCAGCGTTGCGGGACAGGGGGCTCGAGGCTACACCTTC. The full variable domain, completed using reference TRBV29-1 and TRBJ1-2, is SAVISQKPSRDICQRGTSLTIQCQVDSQVTMMFWYRQQPGQSLTLIATANQGSEATYESGFVIDKFPISRPNLTFSTLTVSNMSPEDSSIYLCSVAGQGARGYTFGSGTRLTVV.

This clone has only a few counts. The genes are TRBV5-1 and TRBJ1-2; D is undetermined. The CDR3 extends over 16 amino acids. Germline CDR1 is SGHRS and CDR2 is YFSETQ. Trimming left V 4 bases short and J 4 bases short, with 20 bases between. The CDR3 region has the DNA TGCGCCAGCAGCCCCGTTACTCCCGCCTTCCCCTATGGCTACACCTTC. Its protein product is CASSPVTPAFPYGYTF.

V usage is TRBV7-9 and J usage is TRBJ2-3; D uncertain. V was clipped by 4 bases and J by 6 bases, with 8 bases between them. Germline V gene sequence: CDR1 SEHNR, CDR2 FQNEAQ (reference sequence). The CDR3 spans 12 residues. The DNA of the CDR3 is TGTGCCAGCAGCTCGCCCCGGGATACGCAGTATTTT. Encoded protein: CASSSPRDTQYF.

This rearrangement joins TRBV4-3 to TRBJ2-4, with 7 nucleotides matching TRBD2. The trim removed 0 bases at V and 8 bases at J, leaving 10 bases unmatched. The CDR3 sequence is 16 residues long. The germline CDR1 and CDR2 sequences are LGHNA and YSLEER. CDR3 coding DNA: TGCGCCAGCAGCCAAGAGCGGACTAGGGTTTTTGACATTCAGTACTTC. Its protein product is CASSQERTRVFDIQYF.

The V call is TRBV5-1, the J call TRBJ1-1, with D possibly TRBD1 on 5 matching bases. Trimming cost V 2 bases and J 1 base, with 12 bases left between them. The germline V gene has CDR1 SGHRS and CDR2 YFSETQ. The CDR3 covers 15 residues. The CDR3 DNA reads TGCGCCAGCAGCTTTGTTTCGGGGGGGAACACTGAAGCTTTCTTT. This codes for CASSFVSGGNTEAFF.

This chain links TRBV5-1 with TRBJ2-3, with TRBD2 as a possible D gene (5 bases). The germline CDR1 and CDR2 sequences are SGHRS and YFSETQ. CDR3 length: 13 residues. Trimming stripped 1 base from V and 6 bases from J, with 9 bases between. The CDR3 reads CASSLTSADTQYF. As DNA, the CDR3 is TGCGCCAGCAGCTTGACTAGTGCTGATACGCAGTATTTT.

The chain employs TRBV19 and TRBJ1-5; 9 nucleotides match TRBD1. CDR1 and CDR2 (germline): LNHDA, SQIVND (reference sequence). The CDR3 totals 15 residues. Germline trimming cut 8 bases from V and 6 bases from J; bases unmatched to any gene: 11. CDR3 in DNA: TGTGCCAGTCGGGTGGGACAGGGTGATAGTCAGCCCCAGCATTTT. This codes for CASRVGQGDSQPQHF.

The CDR3 bases are TGTGCCATCAGTGAGGGGGCAGGGGGCGAAGGCGCTTTCTTT. Its translation: CAISEGAGGEGAFF. The chain carries TRBV10-3 and TRBJ1-1; TRBD1 matches at 8 bases. From germline, CDR1 is ENHRY and CDR2 SYGVKD. The ends lost 2 bases at V and 11 bases at J; junction bases unmatched: 10. This CDR3 has 14 residues.